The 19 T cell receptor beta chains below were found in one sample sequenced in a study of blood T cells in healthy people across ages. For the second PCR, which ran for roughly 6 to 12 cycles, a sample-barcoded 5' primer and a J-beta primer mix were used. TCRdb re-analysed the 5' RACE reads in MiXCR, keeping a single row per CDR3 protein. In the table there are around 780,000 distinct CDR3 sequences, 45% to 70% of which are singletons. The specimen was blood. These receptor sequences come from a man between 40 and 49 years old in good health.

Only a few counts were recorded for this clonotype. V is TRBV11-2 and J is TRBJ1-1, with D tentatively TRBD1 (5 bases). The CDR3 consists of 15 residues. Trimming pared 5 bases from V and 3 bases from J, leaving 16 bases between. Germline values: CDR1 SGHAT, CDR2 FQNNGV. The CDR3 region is CASSILRGVDTEAFF. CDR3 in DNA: TGTGCCAGCAGCATTCTGCGGGGCGTGGACACTGAAGCTTTCTTT.

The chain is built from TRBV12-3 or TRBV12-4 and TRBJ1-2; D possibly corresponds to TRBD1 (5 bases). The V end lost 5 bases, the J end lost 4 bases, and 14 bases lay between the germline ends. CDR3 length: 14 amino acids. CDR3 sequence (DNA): TGTGCCAGCAGTCAGTTGGGGCAGATCTATGGCTACACCTTC. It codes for CASSQLGQIYGYTF.

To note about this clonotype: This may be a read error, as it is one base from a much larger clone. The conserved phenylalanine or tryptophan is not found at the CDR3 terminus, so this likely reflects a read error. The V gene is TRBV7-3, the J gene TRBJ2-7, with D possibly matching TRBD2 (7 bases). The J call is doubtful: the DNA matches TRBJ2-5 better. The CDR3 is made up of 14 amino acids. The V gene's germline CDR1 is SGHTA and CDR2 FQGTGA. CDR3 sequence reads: CASSLGGGDKTQYL. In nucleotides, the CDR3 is TGTGCCAGCAGCTTAGGGGGGGGCGATAAGACCCAGTACTTA.

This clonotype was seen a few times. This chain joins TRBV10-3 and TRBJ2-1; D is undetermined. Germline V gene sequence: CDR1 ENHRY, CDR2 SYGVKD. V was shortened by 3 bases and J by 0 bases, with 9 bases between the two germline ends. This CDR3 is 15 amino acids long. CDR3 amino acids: CAISDRRSSYNEQFF. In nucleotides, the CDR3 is TGTGCCATCAGTGATAGGAGAAGCTCCTACAATGAGCAGTTCTTC.

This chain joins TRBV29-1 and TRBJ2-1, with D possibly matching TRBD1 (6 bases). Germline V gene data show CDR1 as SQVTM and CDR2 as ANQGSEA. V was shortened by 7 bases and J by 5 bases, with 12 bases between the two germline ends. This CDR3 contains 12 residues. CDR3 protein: CSGQVRHNEQFF. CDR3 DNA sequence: TGCAGCGGACAGGTACGACACAATGAGCAGTTCTTC.

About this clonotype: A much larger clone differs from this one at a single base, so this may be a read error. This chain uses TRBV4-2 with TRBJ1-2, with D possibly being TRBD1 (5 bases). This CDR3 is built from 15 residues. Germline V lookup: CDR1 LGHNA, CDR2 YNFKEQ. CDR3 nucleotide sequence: TGTCCCAGCAGCCAAGATAGCACAGGTATACGTGGCTACACCTTC. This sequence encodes CPSSQDSTGIRGYTF.

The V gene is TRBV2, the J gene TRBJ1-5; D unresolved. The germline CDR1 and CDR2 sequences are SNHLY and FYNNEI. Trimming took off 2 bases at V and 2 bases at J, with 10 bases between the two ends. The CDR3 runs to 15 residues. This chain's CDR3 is CASSERRGGNQPQHF. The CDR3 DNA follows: TGTGCCAGCAGTGAAAGACGGGGTGGCAATCAGCCCCAGCATTTT.

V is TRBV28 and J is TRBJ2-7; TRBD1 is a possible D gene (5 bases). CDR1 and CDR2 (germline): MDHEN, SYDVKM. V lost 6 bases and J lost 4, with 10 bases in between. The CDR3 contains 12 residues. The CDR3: CASRGRLYEQYF. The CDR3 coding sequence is TGTGCCAGCAGGGGGCGATTGTACGAGCAGTACTTC.

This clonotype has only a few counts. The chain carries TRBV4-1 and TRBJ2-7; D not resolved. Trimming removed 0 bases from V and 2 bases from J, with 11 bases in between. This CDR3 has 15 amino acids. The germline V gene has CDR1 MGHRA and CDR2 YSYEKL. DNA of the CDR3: TGCGCCAGCAGCCAAGATAGCTGGGAACCCTACGAGCAGTACTTC. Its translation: CASSQDSWEPYEQYF.

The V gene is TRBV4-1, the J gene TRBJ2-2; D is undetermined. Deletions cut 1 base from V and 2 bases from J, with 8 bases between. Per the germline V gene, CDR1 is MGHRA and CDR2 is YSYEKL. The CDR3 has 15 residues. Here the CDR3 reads CASSQGLYNTGELFF. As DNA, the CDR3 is TGCGCCAGCAGCCAAGGACTGTATAACACCGGGGAGCTGTTTTTT.

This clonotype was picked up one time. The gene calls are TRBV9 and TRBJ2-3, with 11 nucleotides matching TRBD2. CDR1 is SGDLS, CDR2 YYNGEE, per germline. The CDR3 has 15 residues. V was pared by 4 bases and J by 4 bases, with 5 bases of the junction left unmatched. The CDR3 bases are TGTGCCAGCAGCAATAGCGGGGGGGCCCCAGATACGCAGTATTTT. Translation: CASSNSGGAPDTQYF.

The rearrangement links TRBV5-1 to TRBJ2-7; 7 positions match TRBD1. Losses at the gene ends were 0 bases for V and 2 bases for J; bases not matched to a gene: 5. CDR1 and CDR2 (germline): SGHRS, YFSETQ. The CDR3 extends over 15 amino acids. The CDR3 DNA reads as TGCGCCAGCAGCTTGGACGGGACAGCAACCTACGAGCAGTACTTC. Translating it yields CASSLDGTATYEQYF.

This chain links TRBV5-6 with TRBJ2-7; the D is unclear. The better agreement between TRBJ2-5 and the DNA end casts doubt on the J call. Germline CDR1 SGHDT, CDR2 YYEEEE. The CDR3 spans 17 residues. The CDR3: CASSLASTHGPLETQYF. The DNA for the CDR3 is TGTGCCAGCAGCTTGGCCAGTACCCATGGCCCCCTGGAGACCCAGTACTTC.

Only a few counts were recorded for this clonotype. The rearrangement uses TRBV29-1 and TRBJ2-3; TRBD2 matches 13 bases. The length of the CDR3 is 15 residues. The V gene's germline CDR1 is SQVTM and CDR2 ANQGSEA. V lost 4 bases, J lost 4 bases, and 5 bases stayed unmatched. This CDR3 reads CSVAGLAGVPDTQYF. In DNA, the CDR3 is TGCAGCGTTGCTGGACTAGCGGGAGTTCCAGATACGCAGTATTTT.

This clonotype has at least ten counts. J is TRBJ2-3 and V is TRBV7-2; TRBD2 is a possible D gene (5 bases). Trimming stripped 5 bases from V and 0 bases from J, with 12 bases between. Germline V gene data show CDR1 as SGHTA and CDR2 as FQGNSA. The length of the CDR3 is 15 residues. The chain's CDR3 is CASSPTRASTDTQYF. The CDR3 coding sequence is TGTGCCAGCAGCCCAACTAGGGCTAGCACAGATACGCAGTATTTT.

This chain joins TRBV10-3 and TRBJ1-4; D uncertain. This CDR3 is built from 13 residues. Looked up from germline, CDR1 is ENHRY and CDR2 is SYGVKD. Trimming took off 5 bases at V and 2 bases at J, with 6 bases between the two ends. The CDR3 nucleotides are TGTGCCATCAGTCACAGTACTAATGAAAAACTGTTTTTT. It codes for CAISHSTNEKLFF.

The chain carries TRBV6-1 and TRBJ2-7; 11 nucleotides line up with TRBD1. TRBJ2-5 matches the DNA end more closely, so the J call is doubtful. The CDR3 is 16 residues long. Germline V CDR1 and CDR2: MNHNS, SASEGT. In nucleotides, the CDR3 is TGTGCCAGCAGTGCTACCGGGACAGGGGGCCAAGAGACCCAGTACTTC. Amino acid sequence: CASSATGTGGQETQYF.

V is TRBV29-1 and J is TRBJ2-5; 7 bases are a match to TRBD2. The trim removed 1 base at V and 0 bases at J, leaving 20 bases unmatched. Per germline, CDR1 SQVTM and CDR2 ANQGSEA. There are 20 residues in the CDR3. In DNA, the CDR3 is TGCAGCGTTGAAGTTTTCGCGATTGCCGCGGGGGACCCCTACCAAGAGACCCAGTACTTC. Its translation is CSVEVFAIAAGDPYQETQYF.

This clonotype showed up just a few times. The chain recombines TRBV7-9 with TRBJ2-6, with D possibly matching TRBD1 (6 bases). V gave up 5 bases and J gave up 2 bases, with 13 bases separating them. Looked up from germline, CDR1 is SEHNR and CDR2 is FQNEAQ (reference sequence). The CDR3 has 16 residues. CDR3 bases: TGTGCCAGCAGCCACAGACAGGTCCCTGGGGCCAACGTCCTGACTTTC. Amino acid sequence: CASSHRQVPGANVLTF.